Listed here are 13 T cell receptor beta chains from one sample, sequenced in a study of chemoradiotherapy in HPV16-positive cancers. This table comes from immunoSEQ multiplex PCR, and its TCRdb copy is limited to in-frame clones, with some not included. This table holds roughly 40,000 clones, under 80% found once. The sequences come from blood, collected from a patient who underwent chemoradiotherapy. These receptors originate from a human donor with HPV-associated anogenital cancer.

The gene calls are TRBV4-3 and TRBJ2-1; D gene uncertain. Germline values: CDR1 LGHNA, CDR2 YSLEER. The CDR3 is 14 amino acids. V dropped 1 base and J dropped 10 bases, with 14 bases sitting between them. The CDR3 here is CASSQAPFGGEQFF. The CDR3 DNA reads as TGCGCCAGCAGCCAAGCCCCTTTTGGCGGCGAGCAGTTCTTC.

V and J are TRBV9 and TRBJ2-3, with TRBD2 identical over 11 bases. The ends lost 0 bases at V and 7 bases at J; junction bases unmatched: 10. The CDR3 covers 17 residues. From germline, CDR1 is SGDLS and CDR2 YYNGEE. The chain's CDR3 is CASSVAGPASGGNTQYF. The CDR3 region has the DNA TGTGCCAGCAGCGTAGCTGGTCCGGCTAGCGGGGGGAATACGCAGTATTTT.

The rearrangement links TRBV7-2 to TRBJ2-3, with D hard to call. Germline CDR1 SGHTA, CDR2 FQGNSA. This CDR3 region has 14 residues. V was pared by 3 bases and J by 4 bases, with 11 bases between. CDR3 in amino acids: CASSLNRLADTQYF. In DNA form, the CDR3 reads TGTGCCAGCAGCTTGAATCGTCTCGCAGATACGCAGTATTTT.

This chain connects TRBV5-1 to TRBJ1-6, with 7 bases identical to TRBD1. The CDR3 is 15 residues long. V trimming: 2 bases; J trimming: 2 bases; junction bases outside the gene matches: 1. The V gene's germline CDR1 is SGHRS and CDR2 YFSETQ. CDR3 loop: CASSFDRAYNSPLHF. CDR3 nucleotides: TGCGCCAGCAGCTTCGACAGGGCCTATAATTCACCCCTCCACTTT.

The rearrangement links TRBV18 to TRBJ1-1; D perhaps matches TRBD1 (6 bases). Germline CDR1 and CDR2: KGHSH and LQKENI. Trimming took 8 bases from V and 1 from J, leaving 14 bases between them. CDR3 length equals 14 residues. The DNA for the CDR3 is TGTGCCAGCGGGGGTACAGGGAAGAACACTGAAGCTTTCTTT. It codes for CASGGTGKNTEAFF.

CDR3 in amino acids: CASSWETTRVGTGELFF. The CDR3 nucleotides are TGTGCCAGCAGCTGGGAAACTACGCGGGTTGGTACCGGGGAGCTGTTTTTT. The chain couples TRBV7-2 to TRBJ2-2, with D tentatively TRBD2 (5 bases). Trimming stripped 4 bases from V and 5 bases from J, with 20 bases between. CDR1 and CDR2 from the germline V gene are SGHTA and FQGNSA. The CDR3 length is 17 residues.

The chain is built from TRBV29-1 and TRBJ1-2; D not certain. CDR3 length equals 11 residues. Germline V gene sequence: CDR1 SQVTM, CDR2 ANQGSEA. Trimming took 8 bases from V and 8 from J, leaving 15 bases between them. Written as DNA, the CDR3 is TGCAGCACCGGGGAGCAAGGGGGCTACACCTTC. This encodes CSTGEQGGYTF.

The chain combines TRBV29-1 with TRBJ2-7; either TRBD1 or TRBD2 may fit D (5 bases each). V was trimmed by 7 bases and J by 2 bases, leaving 12 bases between them. The CDR3 extends over 12 amino acids. The germline CDR1 and CDR2 sequences are SQVTM and ANQGSEA. The CDR3 DNA sequence: TGCAGCGCCCTAGGGACCACCTACGAGCAGTACTTC. Translation gives CSALGTTYEQYF.

This clone has just a few counts. The chain is built from TRBV11-3 and TRBJ1-2, with 11 bases lining up with TRBD1. The V gene's germline CDR1 is SGHNT and CDR2 YENEEA. V shed 6 bases, J shed 6 bases, and the junction held 3 bases outside the gene matches. This CDR3 has 13 amino acids. The CDR3 spells CASSRTGGDGYTF. The CDR3 DNA sequence: TGTGCCAGCAGTCGGACAGGGGGCGATGGCTACACCTTC.

This clone was found a few times. This CDR3 reads CTSSQEKEGTVVTEAFF. Here the CDR3 DNA reads TGCACCAGCAGCCAAGAAAAGGAGGGGACGGTCGTCACTGAAGCTTTCTTT. The J gene is TRBJ1-1, the V gene TRBV1. TRBV1 has pseudogene status. This CDR3 has 17 residues.

The chain employs TRBV4-3 and TRBJ1-5; D gene uncertain. The V gene's germline CDR1 is LGHNA and CDR2 YSLEER. The CDR3 extends over 13 amino acids. The V gene lost 0 bases and the J gene lost 4 bases, with 4 bases spanning the gap. The CDR3 DNA reads TGCGCCAGCAGCCAAGATGTGAATCAGCCCCAGCATTTT. Its protein is CASSQDVNQPQHF.

The chain uses TRBV27 and TRBJ2-7; possible D gene TRBD1, 6 bases. The V gene lost 3 bases and the J gene lost 6 bases, with 9 bases spanning the gap. Germline CDR1 is MNHEY and CDR2 is SMNVEV (reference sequence). The CDR3 extends over 12 amino acids. CDR3 residues: CASSLPTGEQYF. The CDR3 nucleotides read TGTGCCAGCAGTTTGCCGACAGGCGAGCAGTACTTC.

The chain has TRBV11-1 and TRBJ1-2; D remains unclear. Germline loops: CDR1 SGHAT, CDR2 FQDESV (reference sequence). Between the trimmed V and J ends, which lost 3 bases and 8 bases, there was a span of 10 bases. The CDR3 loop spans 12 amino acids. This chain's CDR3 is CASSFGRQGYTF. Here the CDR3 DNA reads TGTGCCAGCAGCTTTGGAAGGCAGGGCTACACCTTC.